The source of this TCR beta chain is a study of T-cell reconstitution after alpha-beta-depleted transplantation in children. Study outcomes and limitations: It was reported that alpha-beta T cells came from several hundred expanded graft clones (about two months after transplant).

Only a few counts were recorded for this clonotype. Its antigen remains unknown. V was cut by 6 bases and J by 7 bases, with 12 bases left in between. CDR1 is DFQATT, CDR2 SNEGSKA, per germline (reference sequence). This CDR3 region has 11 residues. Unique molecular identifiers were incorporated into the prepared TCRbeta library. From the PCR reads, TCRdb called clonotypes with MiXCR, one entry per CDR3 protein. The sample has approximately 300,000 distinct CDR3 sequences; about a tenth are singletons. The sequences come from PBMCs, collected before TCRalphabeta/CD19-depleted stem cell transplant. This chain uses TRBV20-1 with TRBJ1-1; no firm D call. This TCR derives from a boy less than two years old with acute myeloid leukemia, due to receive a stem cell transplant. The CDR3 region has the DNA TGCAGTGCGTATGGTGGACTTGAAGCTTTCTTT. This codes for CSAYGGLEAFF.